This T cell receptor (beta chain) stems from a study of CD8+CD57+ T cells in acquired aplastic anemia (dated by TCRdb to between 2017 and 2018). About the investigation overall: On average, sorted CD4+ and CD8+ cells yielded approximately 3 ug of extracted DNA, with a range of roughly 0.19 to 27.4 ug. Mean read counts for healthy donor samples were around 10 million for CD4+ cells and some 12 million for CD8+ cells.

Germline trimming: 7 bases from V, 2 bases from J; junction bases outside gene matches: 6. The CDR3 goes from the cysteine to the phenylalanine over 14 residues. The sequence is cut down to CDR3 DNA, 42 bases in frame from base 1. This clonotype showed up many times. What antigen it recognizes has not been identified. Base qualities are not at hand, and no much larger clone is one base apart. Overall results and qualifications from the work: Although 25 to 30 CD8+ CDR3 sequences were shared by patients and controls, these sequences appeared highly expressed in patients and within the immunodominant clones of patients. CD8+ Simpson's diversity did not differ significantly between patients and healthy controls (P=0.060).

Profiling of TCR beta VDJ combinations and CDR3 sequences used genomic DNA as the template. TCR repertoire sequencing was run on an Illumina HiSeq 2000. In the authors' own workflow: TRBV/TRBJ rearrangement plots, CDR3 size and DJ length profiles, and Simpson's diversity index were used to assess repertoires. The immunodominant clone was defined as the most abundant DNA sequence in deep sequencing data. CDR3 amino acid sequences were screened for sharing across subjects and were compared with published repertoires and the VDJdb database. TCRdb cleaned the public reads at Q25 with fastp, built clones with MiXCR and kept in-frame beta chains. Each CDR3 protein gets just one entry, which takes the most common genes and DNA from the rows behind it. V and J calls and clone size were set by TCRdb, not the authors. The sample table records hundreds of thousands of distinct CDR3 sequences; about two thirds of these occur just once. The ten largest clones capture 3% to 4.5% of the sample.

In this study, sorted CD4+ and CD8+ T cells from the blood of healthy subjects and of severe aplastic anemia patients had their TCR repertoires deep-sequenced. Ficoll-Paque density gradient centrifugation was used to isolate peripheral blood mononuclear cells. Before DNA was extracted, CD4+ and CD8+ T cells were sorted using either FACS or magnetic beads. Here the chain combines TRBV12-3 or TRBV12-4 and TRBJ2-3, and TRBD1 aligns with 7 junction nucleotides. The TCR comes from a human donor in good health, serving as a control. The sequenced material came from sorted CD4+, CD8+, or CD8+CD57+ T cells (not recorded which) from PBMCs. CDR3 loop: CASTTTGPTDTQYF. Read as DNA, the sequence is TGTGCCAGCACCACGACAGGGCCCACAGATACGCAGTATTTT.